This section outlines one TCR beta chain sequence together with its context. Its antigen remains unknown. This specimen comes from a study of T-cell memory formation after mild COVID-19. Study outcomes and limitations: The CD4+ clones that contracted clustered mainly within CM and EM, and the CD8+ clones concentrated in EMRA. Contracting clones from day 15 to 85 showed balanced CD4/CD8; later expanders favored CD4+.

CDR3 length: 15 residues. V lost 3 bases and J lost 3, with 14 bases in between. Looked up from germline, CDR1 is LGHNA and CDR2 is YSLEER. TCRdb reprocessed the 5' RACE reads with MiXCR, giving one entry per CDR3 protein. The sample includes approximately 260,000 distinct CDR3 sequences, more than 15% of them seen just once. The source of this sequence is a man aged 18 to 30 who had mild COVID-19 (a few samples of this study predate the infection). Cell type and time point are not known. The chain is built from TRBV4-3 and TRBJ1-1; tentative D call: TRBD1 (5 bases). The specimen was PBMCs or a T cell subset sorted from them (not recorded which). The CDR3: CASSHSAGGDTEAFF. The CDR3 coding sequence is TGCGCCAGCAGCCACTCCGCGGGGGGGGACACTGAAGCTTTCTTT.